This is a list of T cell receptor beta chains from one sample in a study of cytomegalovirus exposure and HLA in healthy donors. Generated by immunoSEQ multiplex PCR, the TCRdb table keeps only in-frame clones and is missing some. The repertoire holds about 94,000 clones, with around two thirds as singletons. The sample taken for sequencing was PBMCs. Every receptor here comes from a man aged 25 to 45 in good health and CMV-seronegative. CDR3s include the opening cysteine and the closing phenylalanine or tryptophan. The order of the fields is D gene, V gene, clone size, J gene, CDR3 DNA, CDR3 protein. D genes are given only for firm matches. Clone size is stated in some rows and not others, as once, few, many or a class when expanded.

NA	TRBV5-1	few	TRBJ1-1	TGCGCCAGCACCTTGACTTATATGAACACTGAAGCTTTCTTT	CASTLTYMNTEAFF
TRBD1	TRBV25-1	NA	TRBJ2-3	TGTGCCAGCAGTTCATGGACAGGGACGGGGGATACGCAGTATTTT	CASSSWTGTGDTQYF
NA	TRBV15	NA	TRBJ1-3	TGTGCCACCAGCAGAGCCGCGACATTTGGAAACACCATATATTTT	CATSRAATFGNTIYF
NA	TRBV6-1	NA	TRBJ2-1	TGTGCCAGCAGTGTCCAGGGTAATTCCTACAATGAGCAGTTCTTC	CASSVQGNSYNEQFF
TRBD1	TRBV7-8	NA	TRBJ2-7	TGTGCCAGCAGCAAGGGACAGCAATACGAGCAGTACTTC	CASSKGQQYEQYF
NA	TRBV7-6	once	TRBJ1-5	TGTGCCAGCAGCTTGAGGAGCAATCAGCCCCAGCATTTT	CASSLRSNQPQHF
NA	TRBV5-4	once	TRBJ1-3	TGTGCCAGCGGCCGGCAGGGAATATCAGGAAACACCATATATTTT	CASGRQGISGNTIYF
NA	TRBV28	NA	TRBJ2-7	TGTGCCATCGCTGCGGGGAGCTCCTACGAGCAGTACTTC	CAIAAGSSYEQYF
TRBD2	TRBV7-3	NA	TRBJ2-1	TGTGCCAGCAGCTGGAGGACTAGTAGCTACAATGAGCAGTTCTTC	CASSWRTSSYNEQFF
TRBD1	TRBV15	NA	TRBJ1-5	TGTGCCACCAGCAGAGAACAGGGGCCCAGTCAGCCCCAGCATTTT	CATSREQGPSQPQHF
TRBD2	TRBV7-2	NA	TRBJ2-1	TGTGCCAGCAGCTTAGCTTCTAGCGGGGTCTCCTACAATGAGCAGTTCTTC	CASSLASSGVSYNEQFF
NA	TRBV19	NA	TRBJ2-3	TGTGCCAGCAATCCCACAGATGATGTCTCCAAAGTCCCCACAGATACGCAGTATTTT	CASNPTDDVSKVPTDTQYF
NA	TRBV10-3	few	TRBJ2-3	TGTGCCATCAGTGAGGGGGCACTCGGGAGCACAGATACGCAGTATTTT	CAISEGALGSTDTQYF
NA	TRBV18	NA	TRBJ2-7	TGTGCCAGCTCACCTACTGGAGTCGACCCATCCTACGAGCAGTACTTC	CASSPTGVDPSYEQYF
NA	TRBV10-3	NA	TRBJ2-7	TGTGCCATCAGTGAGTCCTCGACTAGGAGATGGGAGCAGTACTTC	CAISESSTRRWEQYF
TRBD1	TRBV5-4	medium-sized	TRBJ1-4	TGTGCCAGCAGCTTGGCGGGGACAGGGATTGGAAAACTGTTTTTT	CASSLAGTGIGKLFF
TRBD1	TRBV9	NA	TRBJ1-6	TGTGCCAGCAGCGTGACAGGGGGGGATTATAATTCACCCCTCCACTTT	CASSVTGGDYNSPLHF
TRBD2	TRBV5-1	NA	TRBJ2-3	TGCGCCAGCAGCATCCGCGGGGGGGACGTTTGGGGCACAGATACGCAGTATTTT	CASSIRGGDVWGTDTQYF
TRBD1	TRBV6-5	NA	TRBJ2-5	TGTGCCAGCAGTTACTCGATAGAGACAGGGCAAGAGACCCAGTACTTC	CASSYSIETGQETQYF
TRBD1	TRBV10-1	NA	TRBJ2-5	TGCGCCAGCAGTGAGTCGGCAGGGGGCAAAAAAGAGCAGTACTTC	CASSESAGGKKEQYF
TRBD1	TRBV30	NA	TRBJ1-5	TGTGCCTGGAGTTTCGGACAGGTCAATCAGCCCCAGCATTTT	CAWSFGQVNQPQHF
TRBD1	TRBV7-9	NA	TRBJ2-7	TGTGCCAGCAGCCCAAGACAGGGAGCCTACGAGCAGTACTTC	CASSPRQGAYEQYF
TRBD2	TRBV11-2	few	TRBJ2-2	TGTGCCAGCAGCTTAGGAGCGGGAGGGCTAATCACCGGGGAGCTGTTTTTT	CASSLGAGGLITGELFF
TRBD1	TRBV28	NA	TRBJ2-1	TGTGCCAGCAGTCGACCTCCCGGGACAGGGAATAACAATGAGCAGTTCTTC	CASSRPPGTGNNNEQFF
NA	TRBV4-1	few	TRBJ2-7	TGCGCCAGCAGCCGGATGGAGAGAGGTGCTTACGAGCAGTACTTC	CASSRMERGAYEQYF
TRBD2	TRBV2	NA	TRBJ2-1	TGTGCCAGCAGGGGACTACGGGGATTACGGAATGAGCAGTTCTTC	CASRGLRGLRNEQFF
TRBD2	TRBV13	NA	TRBJ2-7	TGTGCCAGCAGCCAGATAGCGGGACTGAGCCCCTACGAGCAGTACTTC	CASSQIAGLSPYEQYF
NA	TRBV11-3	once	TRBJ1-1	TGTGCCAGCAGCCCCGACAGCGTAAGCACTGAAGCTTTCTTT	CASSPDSVSTEAFF
TRBD2	TRBV18	once	TRBJ2-1	TGTGCCAGCTCACCCGGACTAGCGGGAACCTACAATGAGCAGTTCTTC	CASSPGLAGTYNEQFF
NA	TRBV2	NA	TRBJ2-2	TGTGCCAGCAGTCCTCTAGTGTGGGTTCGCACCGGGGAGCTGTTTTTT	CASSPLVWVRTGELFF
TRBD2	TRBV10-3	NA	TRBJ2-1	TGTGCCATCAGATCAGCAGGGACTAGCGGGAGGGGTCATGAGCAGTTCTTC	CAIRSAGTSGRGHEQFF